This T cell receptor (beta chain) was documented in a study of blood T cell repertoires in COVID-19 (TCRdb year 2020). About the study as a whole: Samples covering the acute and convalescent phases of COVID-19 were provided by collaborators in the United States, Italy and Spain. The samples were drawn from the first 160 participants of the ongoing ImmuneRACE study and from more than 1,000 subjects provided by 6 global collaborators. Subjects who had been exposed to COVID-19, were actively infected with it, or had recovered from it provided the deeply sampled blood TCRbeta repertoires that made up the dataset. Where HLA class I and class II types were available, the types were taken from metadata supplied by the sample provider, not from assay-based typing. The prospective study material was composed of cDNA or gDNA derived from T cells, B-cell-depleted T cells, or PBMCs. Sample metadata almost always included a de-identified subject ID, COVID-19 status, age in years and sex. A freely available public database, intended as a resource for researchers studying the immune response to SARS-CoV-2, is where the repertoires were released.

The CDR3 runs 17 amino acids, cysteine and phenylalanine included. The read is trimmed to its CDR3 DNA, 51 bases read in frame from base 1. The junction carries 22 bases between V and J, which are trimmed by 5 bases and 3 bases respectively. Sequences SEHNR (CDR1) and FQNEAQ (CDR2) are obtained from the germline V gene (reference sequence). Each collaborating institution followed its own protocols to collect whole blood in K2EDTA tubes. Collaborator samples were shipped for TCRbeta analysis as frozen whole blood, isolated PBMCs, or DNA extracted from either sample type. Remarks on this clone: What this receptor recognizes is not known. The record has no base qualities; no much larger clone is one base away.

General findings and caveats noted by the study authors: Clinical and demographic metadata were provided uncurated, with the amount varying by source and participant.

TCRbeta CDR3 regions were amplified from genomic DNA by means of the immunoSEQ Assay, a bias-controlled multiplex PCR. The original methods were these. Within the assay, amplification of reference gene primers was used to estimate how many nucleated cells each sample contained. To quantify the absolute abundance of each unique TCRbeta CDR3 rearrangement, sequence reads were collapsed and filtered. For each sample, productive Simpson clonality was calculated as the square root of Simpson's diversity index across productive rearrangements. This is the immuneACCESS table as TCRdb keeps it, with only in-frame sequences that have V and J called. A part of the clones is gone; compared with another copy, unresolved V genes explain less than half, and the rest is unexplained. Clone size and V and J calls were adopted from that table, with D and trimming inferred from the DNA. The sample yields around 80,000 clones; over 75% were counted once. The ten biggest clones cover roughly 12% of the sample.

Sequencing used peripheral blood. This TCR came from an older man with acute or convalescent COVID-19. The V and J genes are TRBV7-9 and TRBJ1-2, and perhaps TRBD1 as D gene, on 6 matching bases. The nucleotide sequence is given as TGTGCCAGCAGCCTATGGACAGCCAAAAACCGATACTATGGCTACACCTTC. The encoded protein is CASSLWTAKNRYYGYTF.